This TCR beta chain originates from a study of cytomegalovirus exposure and HLA in healthy donors. General study points: Later analysis showed most CMV-associated TCR beta chains appearing HLA-restricted. Within an earlier analysis, most TCR beta V segments proved productive either about 90% or about 30% of the time.

Note on this clone: Its antigen is unidentified.

V was trimmed by 3 bases and J by 2 bases, leaving 11 bases between them. CDR3 length: 15 amino acids. The germline CDR1 and CDR2 sequences are WSHSY and SAAADI. PCR used 60 Vbeta primers and 13 Jbeta primers. This table comes from immunoSEQ multiplex PCR, and its TCRdb copy is limited to in-frame clones, with some not included. The sample gives about 120,000 clones, around 83% of which show up once; over 20% is in the top ten. Likely unrecorded immune exposures existed in these nominally healthy donors. This TCR was recovered from a man aged 25 to 40 in good health and CMV-seropositive. The chain is built from TRBV10-2 and TRBJ1-5; D possibly corresponds to TRBD1 (5 bases). Sequencing was performed on PBMCs. The CDR3 nucleotides are TGCGCCAGCAGTGATTGGGGGGTTGGCAATCAGCCCCAGCATTTT. Encoded protein: CASSDWGVGNQPQHF.